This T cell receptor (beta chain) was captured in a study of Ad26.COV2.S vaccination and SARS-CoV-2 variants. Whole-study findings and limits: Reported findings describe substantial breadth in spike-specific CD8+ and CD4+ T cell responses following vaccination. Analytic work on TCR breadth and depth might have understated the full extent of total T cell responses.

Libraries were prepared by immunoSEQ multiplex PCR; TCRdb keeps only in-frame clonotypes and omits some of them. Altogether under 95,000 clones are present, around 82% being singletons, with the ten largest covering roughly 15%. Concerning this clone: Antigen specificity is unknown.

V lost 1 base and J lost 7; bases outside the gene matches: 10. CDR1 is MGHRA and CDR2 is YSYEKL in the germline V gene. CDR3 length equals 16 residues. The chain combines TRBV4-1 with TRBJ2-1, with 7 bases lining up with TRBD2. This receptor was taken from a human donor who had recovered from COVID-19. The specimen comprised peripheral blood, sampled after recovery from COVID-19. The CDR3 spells CASSQVRGRAGNEQFF. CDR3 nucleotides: TGCGCCAGCAGCCAAGTCCGAGGGAGGGCCGGGAATGAGCAGTTCTTC.